This passage covers 20 T cell receptor beta chains from one sample sequenced in a study of blood T cell repertoires in COVID-19. Data came from immunoSEQ multiplex PCR; TCRdb stores just in-frame clones and leaves some out. The sample lists approximately 100,000 clones; approximately 90% were seen once. Sequenced sample: peripheral blood. The receptors shown here come from a human donor in a cohort sampled during active COVID-19.

V gene TRBV4-2 combines with J gene TRBJ1-5; TRBD1 agrees at 9 bases. The CDR3 is made up of 15 amino acids. V dropped 2 bases and J dropped 6; count of bases not matched to a gene: 5. The germline V gene encodes CDR1 LGHNA and CDR2 YNFKEQ. The CDR3 loop is CASSQFGQGSQPQHF. The CDR3 nucleotides read TGTGCCAGCAGCCAATTCGGACAGGGGAGTCAGCCCCAGCATTTT.

The J gene is TRBJ1-5, the V gene TRBV5-6; D is perhaps TRBD1 (5 bases). Looked up from germline, CDR1 is SGHDT and CDR2 is YYEEEE. V lost 2 bases to trimming and J lost 4 bases, with 10 bases between them. The CDR3 has 14 residues. This CDR3 is CASSLQDLNQPQHF. As DNA, the CDR3 is TGTGCCAGCAGCTTACAGGATTTAAATCAGCCCCAGCATTTT.

This chain connects TRBV11-3 to TRBJ2-7, with a tentative D call TRBD2 (5 bases). The CDR3 spans 14 residues. Looked up from germline, CDR1 is SGHNT and CDR2 is YENEEA. V dropped 5 bases and J dropped 2 bases, with 13 bases sitting between them. The CDR3 loop reads CASSLISGTYEQYF. The DNA for the CDR3 is TGTGCCAGCAGCCTTATTTCGGGGACCTACGAGCAGTACTTC.

J is TRBJ2-4 and V is TRBV18; D is possibly TRBD1 (6 bases). V lost 2 bases and J lost 3, with 14 bases in between. Germline V gene data show CDR1 as KGHSH and CDR2 as LQKENI. The CDR3 sequence is 16 residues long. Here the CDR3 reads CASSPSIQGNKNIQYF. The CDR3 nucleotides are TGTGCCAGCTCACCATCGATACAGGGAAACAAAAACATTCAGTACTTC.

J is TRBJ1-1 and V is TRBV19, with 9 nucleotides matching TRBD1. Germline V gene sequence: CDR1 LNHDA, CDR2 SQIVND (reference sequence). There are 14 residues in the CDR3. V lost 5 bases, J lost 4 bases, and 5 bases stayed unmatched. The CDR3 sequence: CASSLDRGGTEAFF. DNA for the CDR3: TGTGCCAGTAGTCTCGACAGGGGGGGCACTGAAGCTTTCTTT.

The chain uses TRBV3-1 (or the pseudogene TRBV3-2) and TRBJ2-7; D gene ambiguous. The CDR3 covers 11 residues. V was trimmed by 1 base and J by 8 bases, leaving 6 bases between them. In germline, CDR1 is LGHDT, CDR2 YNNKEL (reference sequence). Here the CDR3 DNA reads TGTGCCAGCAGCCAAGCCTTCCAGCAGTACTTC. Amino acid sequence: CASSQAFQQYF.

This chain connects TRBV5-5 to TRBJ1-2, with 8 bases that match TRBD1. Per germline, CDR1 SGHKS and CDR2 YYEKEE (reference sequence). The CDR3 has 15 residues. Trimming removed 4 bases from V and 3 bases from J; junction bases left unmatched: 8. CDR3 sequence reads: CASSPGQGRHYGYTF. CDR3 coding DNA: TGTGCCAGCAGCCCCGGACAGGGTAGGCACTATGGCTACACCTTC.

The chain is built from TRBV4-3 and TRBJ2-3, with D perhaps matching TRBD2 (6 bases). V was pared by 0 bases and J by 3 bases, with 25 bases between. This CDR3 is built from 20 residues. CDR1 and CDR2 from the germline V gene are LGHNA and YSLEER. The CDR3, as DNA: TGCGCCAGCAGCCAAGAATACCTAGGAGTGGGAGGCAGAGGGACAGATACGCAGTATTTT. It is translated as CASSQEYLGVGGRGTDTQYF.

The chain employs TRBV10-3 and TRBJ2-5, with a weak D call TRBD2 (6 bases). This CDR3 region has 15 residues. Trimming removed 6 bases at V and 2 bases at J, with 16 bases between. CDR1 is ENHRY, CDR2 SYGVKD, per germline. The CDR3 here is CAISSAGRPQETQYF. CDR3 sequence (DNA): TGTGCCATCAGCTCAGCGGGCCGACCTCAAGAGACCCAGTACTTC.

The chain has TRBV18 and TRBJ2-2, with 8 positions matching TRBD2. Germline values: CDR1 KGHSH, CDR2 LQKENI. The junction had 10 bases not matched to a gene; V was cut back by 3 bases and J by 4 bases. The CDR3 contains 17 residues. The CDR3 nucleotides read TGTGCCAGCTCACCGCCGGGGCTAGCGGGTTCCACCGGGGAGCTGTTTTTT. Translating it yields CASSPPGLAGSTGELFF.

V gene TRBV7-2 combines with J gene TRBJ1-1; D unclear. The CDR3 runs to 15 residues. V was cut by 1 base and J by 0 bases, with 9 bases left in between. CDR1 is SGHTA, CDR2 FQGNSA, per germline. The CDR3 DNA reads as TGTGCCAGCAGCTTAGGGAGCCGCATGAACACTGAAGCTTTCTTT. Its translation is CASSLGSRMNTEAFF.

This rearrangement joins TRBV6-5 to TRBJ2-2, with D uncertain. V was shortened by 1 base and J by 2 bases, with 8 bases between the two germline ends. From germline, CDR1 is MNHEY and CDR2 SVGAGI. This CDR3 spans 15 amino acids. DNA of the CDR3: TGTGCCAGCAGTTACTGGGCAGACAACACCGGGGAGCTGTTTTTT. This sequence encodes CASSYWADNTGELFF.

The chain couples TRBV27 to TRBJ1-2, with D unresolved. This CDR3 is built from 16 residues. Germline V gives CDR1 MNHEY, CDR2 SMNVEV (reference sequence). Trimming cost V 0 bases and J 4 bases, with 15 bases left between them. This chain's CDR3 is CASSLSPGRGGYGYTF. As DNA, the CDR3 is TGTGCCAGCAGTTTATCCCCGGGTCGCGGCGGCTATGGCTACACCTTC.

The V call is TRBV6-6, the J call TRBJ2-3; 8 nucleotides match TRBD2. The CDR3 is 19 residues long. V was clipped by 5 bases and J by 5 bases; unmatched bases: 21. Per the germline V gene, CDR1 is MNHNY and CDR2 is SVGAGI (reference sequence). The CDR3 nucleotides read TGTGCCAGCAGTCTGCTCGCGCCCTCCGGGACTAGAACCGTAGATACGCAGTATTTT. Amino acids: CASSLLAPSGTRTVDTQYF.

The chain couples TRBV7-8 to TRBJ2-3, with D unresolved. Germline CDR1 is SGHVS and CDR2 is FQNEAQ. The CDR3 sequence is 14 residues long. V was clipped by 5 bases and J by 4 bases, with 13 bases between them. The CDR3 is CASSHNGPADTQYF. The CDR3 DNA sequence: TGTGCCAGCAGCCATAATGGGCCCGCAGATACGCAGTATTTT.

CDR3 nucleotide sequence: TGCGCCAGCAGCTTACAGCTTGATTTGAACACTGAAGCTTTCTTT. This sequence encodes CASSLQLDLNTEAFF. The chain combines TRBV5-1 with TRBJ1-1; D is uncertain. The CDR3 covers 15 residues. V lost 2 bases and J lost 0, with 11 bases in between. Germline-derived CDR1 and CDR2 are SGHRS and YFSETQ.

The chain carries TRBV14 and TRBJ2-1; 12 nucleotides match TRBD2. J gave up 0 bases and V 4 bases, and 4 bases lay outside the gene matches. CDR1 SGHDN and CDR2 FVKESK come from the germline V gene. CDR3 size: 17 residues. The CDR3 DNA reads TGTGCCAGCAGCCCGGGACTAGCGGGCCACTCCTACAATGAGCAGTTCTTC. Its translation is CASSPGLAGHSYNEQFF.

This chain links TRBV9 with TRBJ2-5, with TRBD2 matching 10 bases. The germline CDR1 and CDR2 sequences are SGDLS and YYNGEE. The V gene end was trimmed by 4 bases and the J gene end by 2 bases; junction bases not matched to a gene: 8. The CDR3 runs 16 residues. The CDR3 reads CASSPLPLAGQETQYF. Here the CDR3 DNA reads TGTGCCAGCAGCCCCCTCCCACTAGCGGGACAAGAGACCCAGTACTTC.

The V call is TRBV6-2 or TRBV6-3, the J call TRBJ2-1; 12 nucleotides align to TRBD2. The CDR3 extends over 18 amino acids. Germline V CDR1 and CDR2: MNHEY, SVGEGT. With 2 bases clipped from V and 1 base from J, the junction kept 6 bases outside the gene matches. Here the CDR3 DNA reads TGTGCCAGCAGTTACGGGGGGACTAGCGGGCTTTCCTACAATGAGCAGTTCTTC. It specifies CASSYGGTSGLSYNEQFF.

V usage is TRBV7-2 and J usage is TRBJ2-5, with 9 bases matching TRBD1. The CDR3 is 15 amino acids. V lost 5 bases to trimming and J lost 1 base; unmatched junction nucleotides: 5. Looked up from germline, CDR1 is SGHTA and CDR2 is FQGNSA. CDR3 sequence (DNA): TGTGCCAGCAGCCCGGACAGGGGACGCCAAGAGACCCAGTACTTC. It translates to CASSPDRGRQETQYF. The entire variable domain, with the rest obtained from reference TRBV7-2 and TRBJ2-5, is as follows: GAGVSQSPSNKVTEKGKDVELRCDPISGHTALYWYRQSLGQGLEFLIYFQGNSAPDKSGLPSDRFSAERTGGSVSTLTIQRTQQEDSAVYLCASSPDRGRQETQYFGPGTRLLVL.